Presented here are 11 T cell receptor beta chains from one specimen sequenced in a study of CXCR3-negative and CXCR3-positive naive CD8 T cells. General observations from the study: TRB CDR3 hydrophobicity was greater in CXCR3-positive naive cells than in CXCR3-negative naive cells.

Each TRB cDNA library was prepared by 5' RACE (with UMI labels). TCRdb re-analyzed the 5' RACE reads; it lists each CDR3 protein once, without DNA. The sample holds about 85,000 distinct CDR3 sequences. The antigens of these receptors remain unknown. The sample consisted of naive CXCR3+ CD8+ T cells from blood. Indicated subset: CD45RO-CCR7+CD27+CD95- naive CD8+ T cells expressing CXCR3 (TNR3+). These receptors were obtained from a human donor in good health. Some clones in this sample may be carry-over from other donors' samples.

The gene calls are TRBV5-1 and TRBJ2-1; TCRdb reports TRBD1, a call that lacks DNA to check it against. Germline V gene sequence: CDR1 SGHRS, CDR2 YFSETQ. This CDR3 is built from 15 residues. The CDR3 sequence is CASSLSGGAYNEQFF. Together with reference TRBV5-1 and TRBJ2-1, the CDR3 gives the full variable domain: KAGVTQTPRYLIKTRGQQVTLSCSPISGHRSVSWYQQTPGQGLQFLFEYFSETQRNKGNFPGRFSGRQFSNSRSEMNVSTLELGDSALYLCASSLSGGAYNEQFFGPGTRLTVL.

The gene calls are TRBV7-7 and TRBJ2-5; TCRdb outputs TRBD1, but without DNA this stays unchecked. Germline loops: CDR1 SSHAT, CDR2 FNYEAQ (reference sequence). CDR3 size: 14 residues. CDR3 sequence reads: CASSAKDRQETQYF.

The chain uses TRBV5-1 and TRBJ2-7. This CDR3 has 13 amino acids. Germline-derived CDR1 and CDR2 are SGHRS and YFSETQ. CDR3 loop: CASSLAWDYEQYF.

The chain uses TRBV20-1 and TRBJ1-4. The germline CDR1 and CDR2 sequences are DFQATT and SNEGSKA (reference sequence). This CDR3 region has 17 residues. CDR3 amino acids: CSARSGTGLMANEKLFF.

V gene TRBV28 combines with J gene TRBJ2-3; the TCRdb D gene call, TRBD2, has no DNA to confirm it. From germline, CDR1 is MDHEN and CDR2 SYDVKM. This CDR3 is built from 15 residues. CDR3 protein: CASSNTGLNTDTQYF.

The chain is built from TRBV28 and TRBJ2-3; lacking DNA, the TRBD1 call made by TCRdb goes unchecked. CDR1 and CDR2 (germline): MDHEN, SYDVKM. This CDR3 region has 14 residues. Here the CDR3 reads CASWDGGSTDTQYF.

This chain uses TRBV28 with TRBJ2-1; the TRBD2 assignment by TCRdb is unverifiable without DNA. This CDR3 spans 15 amino acids. Germline-derived CDR1 and CDR2 are MDHEN and SYDVKM. CDR3 sequence: CASSRRDGVYNEQFF.

This chain uses TRBV11-2 with TRBJ2-7; TCRdb designates TRBD2, a call that cannot be tested without DNA. From germline, CDR1 is SGHAT and CDR2 FQNNGV. The CDR3 runs to 14 residues. The CDR3 reads CASSLGGLTYEQYF.

The V call is TRBV7-9, the J call TRBJ2-3; there is no DNA to check the TCRdb D call of TRBD2. CDR1 is SEHNR and CDR2 is FQNEAQ in the germline V gene (reference sequence). The CDR3 loop spans 17 amino acids. The CDR3 loop is CASSLGGLDRSTDTQYF.

This chain joins TRBV12-3 or TRBV12-4 and TRBJ2-1. The length of the CDR3 is 13 residues. This CDR3 is CASSFGGDNEQFF.

This chain connects TRBV20-1 to TRBJ2-7; the D gene TCRdb calls, TRBD1, cannot be checked with no DNA. Germline lookup yields CDR1 DFQATT and CDR2 SNEGSKA (reference sequence). This CDR3 has 14 residues. CDR3 protein: CSAPGGDTLWEQYF.